This T cell receptor beta chain was recovered during a study of cytotoxic CD8 clonotypes in ibrutinib-treated CLL. This clone has a handful of counts. Profiled with immunoSEQ multiplex PCR; TCRdb holds only in-frame clones, not every one. The sample has around 50,000 clones, around 60% seen once; the top ten hold around 30%. The specimen was PBMCs, collected after 24 months of ibrutinib treatment. This TCR was recovered from a human donor with chronic lymphocytic leukemia.

The CDR3 DNA sequence: TGTGCCAGCAGTCCTACTTGGACGGATTCACCCCTCCACTTT. It is translated as CASSPTWTDSPLHF. The chain couples TRBV6-5 to TRBJ1-6; D unresolved. CDR3 length equals 14 residues. The V end lost 5 bases, the J end lost 8 bases, and 13 bases lay between the germline ends. Per the germline V gene, CDR1 is MNHEY and CDR2 is SVGAGI.